The 15 T cell receptor beta chains presented below share a single source sample, sequenced in a study of PD-L1 blockade in urothelial cancer. The assay was immunoSEQ multiplex PCR, and TCRdb's table has in-frame clones only and misses some. This sample carries around 30,000 clones, approximately 81% of them seen once, and the ten largest clones take 2.5% to 3%. As to time point: peripheral blood 6 weeks after treatment start. This specimen was PBMCs, taken around atezolizumab (anti-PD-L1) treatment. These receptors all come from a man in his sixties or seventies with urothelial cancer.

This clone was seen a few times. The chain is built from TRBV7-2 and TRBJ2-5; TRBD1 might be the D (6 bases). Germline CDR1 reads SGHTA; CDR2 reads FQGNSA. The V and J ends lost 5 bases and 5 bases respectively, with 15 bases between them. CDR3 length: 14 residues. Written as DNA, the CDR3 is TGTGCCAGCAGCCCCCAACAGGGATCGGAGACCCAGTACTTC. It specifies CASSPQQGSETQYF.

The chain recombines TRBV5-4 with TRBJ2-7; D is possibly TRBD1 (5 bases). The CDR3 is 13 residues long. Trimming left V 2 bases short and J 0 bases short, with 6 bases between. The V gene's germline CDR1 is SGHNT and CDR2 YYREEE (reference sequence). CDR3 amino acids: CASSFRDSYEQYF. The CDR3 DNA reads as TGTGCCAGCAGCTTCAGGGACTCCTACGAGCAGTACTTC.

The gene calls are TRBV29-1 and TRBJ2-1, with TRBD2 matching over 12 bases. The V gene end was trimmed by 0 bases and the J gene end by 11 bases; junction bases not matched to a gene: 5. CDR1 is SQVTM and CDR2 is ANQGSEA in the germline V gene. The CDR3 is made up of 14 amino acids. CDR3 nucleotides: TGCAGCGTTGAAGAAGGGCTAGCGGGAGGGCAGCAGTTCTTC. It codes for CSVEEGLAGGQQFF.

This clone was detected only a few times. This sequence joins TRBV5-4 and TRBJ1-4; D gene unclear. Germline CDR1 reads SGHNT; CDR2 reads YYREEE (reference sequence). V was trimmed by 0 bases and J by 8 bases, leaving 14 bases between them. The CDR3 extends over 15 amino acids. The CDR3 nucleotides are TGTGCCAGCAGCTTGGGGTCCCCGAGGAAAGAAAAACTGTTTTTT. It specifies CASSLGSPRKEKLFF.

The chain's CDR3 is CASSYLTGELFF. CDR3 DNA sequence: TGTGCCAGCAGTTACTTAACCGGGGAGCTGTTTTTT. The chain couples TRBV6-5 to TRBJ2-2; no clear D. CDR1 MNHEY and CDR2 SVGAGI come from the germline V gene. V shed 1 base and J shed 5 bases, with 2 bases lying between them. The CDR3 consists of 12 residues.

V usage is TRBV7-2 and J usage is TRBJ2-2; 10 nucleotides align to TRBD2. V lost 2 bases and J lost 7; bases outside the gene matches: 10. CDR1 SGHTA and CDR2 FQGNSA come from the germline V gene. CDR3 length: 17 residues. The CDR3 bases are TGTGCCAGCAGCTTATCTAGCGGGGGCCCTCGGAGCGGGGAGCTGTTTTTT. It specifies CASSLSSGGPRSGELFF.

The V and J genes are TRBV4-2 and TRBJ1-2; 8 positions match TRBD1. Trimming took 1 base from V and 7 from J; bases not matched to a gene: 5. This CDR3 is 14 amino acids long. From germline, CDR1 is LGHNA and CDR2 YNFKEQ. The CDR3, as DNA: TGTGCCAGCAGCCAAGGACAGGGGATTTCTGGCTACACCTTC. This sequence encodes CASSQGQGISGYTF.

The V and J genes are TRBV7-8 and TRBJ2-7; possible D gene TRBD2, 5 bases. There are 14 residues in the CDR3. Germline V CDR1 and CDR2: SGHVS, FQNEAQ. The V end was cut by 2 bases, the J end by 4 bases, with 12 bases between. The CDR3 spells CASSLMDSQYEQYF. The CDR3 DNA reads TGTGCCAGCAGCTTAATGGACTCCCAATACGAGCAGTACTTC.

The chain combines TRBV7-7 with TRBJ2-7; D is unresolved. Germline loops: CDR1 SSHAT, CDR2 FNYEAQ (reference sequence). V was clipped by 6 bases and J by 7 bases, with 19 bases between them. This CDR3 has 14 amino acids. Here the CDR3 DNA reads TGTGCCAGCAGTCCCTCCAAGAAGAGCCTTGAGCAGTACTTC. Its protein product is CASSPSKKSLEQYF. The variable domain in full, completed from reference TRBV7-7 and TRBJ2-7, reads GAGVSQSPRYKVTKRGQDVTLRCDPISSHATLYWYQQALGQGPEFLTYFNYEAQPDKSGLPSDRFSAERPEGSISTLTIQRTEQRDSAMYRCASSPSKKSLEQYFGPGTRLTVT.

The chain employs TRBV5-5 and TRBJ2-7; TRBD2 is a possible D gene (5 bases). With 4 bases removed from V and 3 bases from J, the gap between germline ends came to 5 bases. Germline CDR1 and CDR2: SGHKS and YYEKEE (reference sequence). The CDR3 is 11 residues long. This CDR3 is CASSRDYEQYF. DNA for the CDR3: TGTGCCAGCAGCCGGGACTACGAGCAGTACTTC.

J is TRBJ1-6 and V is TRBV7-2; D not certain. V was pared by 2 bases and J by 9 bases, with 14 bases between. The germline gives CDR1 SGHTA, CDR2 FQGNSA. This CDR3 contains 15 residues. For the CDR3, the DNA is TGTGCCAGCAGCTTAACCGGGTCCATAGGTTCACCCCTCCACTTT. This encodes CASSLTGSIGSPLHF.

A few counts support this clone. The chain joins TRBV5-5 to TRBJ2-1; 10 bases line up with TRBD1. The germline CDR1 and CDR2 sequences are SGHKS and YYEKEE (reference sequence). CDR3 size: 13 residues. V was clipped by 4 bases and J by 8 bases; unmatched bases: 3. The CDR3 loop is CASSLDRGHEQFF. In DNA, the CDR3 is TGTGCCAGCAGCCTCGACAGGGGGCATGAGCAGTTCTTC.

The chain uses TRBV7-2 and TRBJ1-5, with 7 bases identical to TRBD1. Losses at the gene ends were 5 bases for V and 13 bases for J; bases not matched to a gene: 14. The germline CDR1 and CDR2 sequences are SGHTA and FQGNSA. The CDR3 spans 14 residues. The CDR3 protein is CASSHSGGRDPQHF. The CDR3, as DNA: TGTGCCAGCAGCCATTCAGGGGGGCGAGACCCTCAGCATTTT.

The CDR3 nucleotides read TGTGCCACTACCGGGACAGTATCGTCTGGGGCCAACGTCCTGACTTTC. Translating gives CATTGTVSSGANVLTF. The V and J genes are TRBV10-3 and TRBJ2-6; 7 bases map to TRBD1. The CDR3 extends over 16 amino acids. Germline loops: CDR1 ENHRY, CDR2 SYGVKD. V gave up 10 bases and J gave up 1 base; unmatched junction bases: 10.

This clone occurred once. The chain uses TRBV19 and TRBJ1-5, with 9 bases aligning to TRBD1. The junction had 8 bases not matched to a gene; V was cut back by 7 bases and J by 7 bases. Germline V gene lookup returns CDR1 LNHDA and CDR2 SQIVND (reference sequence). The CDR3 loop spans 14 amino acids. The DNA for the CDR3 is TGTGCCAGTACTTTCGGGACAGGGAACCAGCCCCAGCATTTT. It is translated as CASTFGTGNQPQHF.